The 13 T cell receptor beta chains reported below all come from one sample, sequenced in a study of T cell repertoires in cytomegalovirus infection. Via MiXCR, TCRdb re-called the reads, giving one row per CDR3 protein. The data hold roughly 200,000 distinct CDR3 sequences, with about 18% observed a single time. The sequenced material came from CD8+ T cells from PBMCs. Receptors were obtained from a human donor in good health (CMV status not recorded). Some clones in this sample may be carry-over from other donors' samples.

The chain joins TRBV7-6 to TRBJ2-7; D call uncertain. Germline CDR1 is SGHVS and CDR2 is FNYEAQ. The ends were cut back, 4 bases at V and 2 bases at J, with 12 bases in the middle. The CDR3 contains 14 residues. CDR3 nucleotide sequence: TGTGCCAGCAGCTCTCCGAAGTTCCCCTACGAGCAGTACTTC. Amino acid sequence: CASSSPKFPYEQYF.

This clonotype was seen only a few times. V gene TRBV10-3 combines with J gene TRBJ2-7, with unresolved D. Germline lookup yields CDR1 ENHRY and CDR2 SYGVKD. The germline V and J ends were trimmed by 3 bases and 3 bases, with 12 bases remaining between them. The CDR3 is made up of 14 amino acids. The CDR3 DNA is TGTGCCATCAGTGACTCCAGTAACCACTACGAGCAGTACTTC. It yields the protein CAISDSSNHYEQYF.

This clonotype has a handful of counts. The chain joins TRBV29-1 to TRBJ1-2, with a weak D call TRBD1 (5 bases). Trimming shortened V by 4 bases and J by 4 bases, and 10 bases separated the two germline ends. Germline CDR1 and CDR2: SQVTM and ANQGSEA. The CDR3 spans 12 residues. CDR3 DNA sequence: TGCAGCGTTGTCGACAGCCCCTATGGCTACACCTTC. The encoded protein is CSVVDSPYGYTF.

The rearrangement joins TRBV5-1 to TRBJ2-3; D remains ambiguous. The V gene's germline CDR1 is SGHRS and CDR2 YFSETQ. This CDR3 region has 12 residues. The germline V and J ends were trimmed by 2 bases and 4 bases, with 5 bases remaining between them. In DNA form, the CDR3 reads TGCGCCAGCAGCTTCCGCGCAGATACGCAGTATTTT. This gives the protein CASSFRADTQYF.

The rearrangement links TRBV12-3 or TRBV12-4 to TRBJ2-7; D tentatively fits TRBD1 or TRBD2 (5 bases each). The CDR3 is made up of 13 amino acids. The V end was cut by 7 bases, the J end by 1 base, with 11 bases between. The CDR3 here is CASTPGPSYEQYF. As DNA, the CDR3 is TGTGCCAGCACTCCGGGACCGTCCTACGAGCAGTACTTC.

This clonotype has only a few counts. V is TRBV7-8 and J is TRBJ2-7, with a possible D match to TRBD2 (6 bases). CDR3 length: 14 amino acids. Trimming stripped 5 bases from V and 0 bases from J, with 11 bases between. Germline V gene sequence: CDR1 SGHVS, CDR2 FQNEAQ. The CDR3 nucleotides are TGTGCCAGCAGCCCCGGGAGCAGCTCCTACGAGCAGTACTTC. The encoded protein is CASSPGSSSYEQYF.

This clonotype turned up a few times. The V and J genes are TRBV7-9 and TRBJ1-5, with 8 bases fitting TRBD1. This CDR3 contains 17 residues. Germline V gene sequence: CDR1 SEHNR, CDR2 FQNEAQ (reference sequence). The J segment lost 4 bases and the V segment lost 1 base, leaving 9 bases of the junction unmatched. In DNA, the CDR3 is TGTGCCAGCAGCTTAGGAGACAGGGGCTGGCGAAATCAGCCCCAGCATTTT. Translation gives CASSLGDRGWRNQPQHF. Variable domain in full (rest from reference TRBV7-9 and TRBJ1-5): DTGVSQNPRHKITKRGQNVTFRCDPISEHNRLYWYRQTLGQGPEFLTYFQNEAQLEKSRLLSDRFSAERPKGSFSTLEIQRTEQGDSAMYLCASSLGDRGWRNQPQHFGDGTRLSIL.

The chain links TRBV25-1 to TRBJ2-7; tentatively, D is TRBD1 (6 bases). CDR1 is MGHDK, CDR2 SYGVNS, per germline. Trimming shortened V by 2 bases and J by 2 bases, and 13 bases separated the two germline ends. The CDR3 has 15 amino acids. The CDR3 here is CASSEGSGVAYEQYF. The CDR3 region has the DNA TGTGCCAGCAGTGAAGGGTCAGGGGTAGCCTACGAGCAGTACTTC.

This clonotype occurred a few times. The chain combines TRBV4-3 with TRBJ2-1; D call uncertain. The CDR3 spans 16 residues. Germline V gene sequence: CDR1 LGHNA, CDR2 YSLEER. Trimming pared 0 bases from V and 0 bases from J, leaving 9 bases between. The CDR3 sequence is CASSQDGIPSYNEQFF. The DNA for the CDR3 is TGCGCCAGCAGCCAAGATGGCATTCCCTCCTACAATGAGCAGTTCTTC.

The chain has TRBV7-9 and TRBJ2-1, with D maybe TRBD2 (6 bases). V lost 9 bases and J lost 6, with 12 bases in between. CDR1 and CDR2 from the germline V gene are SEHNR and FQNEAQ (reference sequence). The CDR3 is 12 amino acids. CDR3 residues: CASWAGINEQFF. DNA for the CDR3: TGTGCCAGTTGGGCGGGAATCAATGAGCAGTTCTTC.

The V and J genes are TRBV7-2 and TRBJ1-2; D not certain. With 4 bases removed from V and 5 bases from J, the gap between germline ends came to 11 bases. Germline-derived CDR1 and CDR2 are SGHTA and FQGNSA. This CDR3 region has 13 residues. In nucleotides, the CDR3 is TGTGCCAGCAGCTACACGGATCGGTATGGCTACACCTTC. This sequence encodes CASSYTDRYGYTF.

This clonotype turned up a few times. The rearrangement uses TRBV7-7 and TRBJ1-3; tentative D call: TRBD1 (5 bases). V was pared by 5 bases and J by 10 bases, with 15 bases between. Per the germline V gene, CDR1 is SSHAT and CDR2 is FNYEAQ (reference sequence). The CDR3 has 13 residues. The CDR3, as DNA: TGTGCCAGCAGCCTTGAAGATGGGGGAACCATATATTTT. Protein product: CASSLEDGGTIYF.

This clonotype occurred a few times. V is TRBV7-8 and J is TRBJ2-7, with 8 bases that match TRBD1. The CDR3 is made up of 17 amino acids. V was clipped by 0 bases and J by 2 bases; unmatched bases: 9. Germline CDR1 and CDR2: SGHVS and FQNEAQ. DNA of the CDR3: TGTGCCAGCAGCTTAGCGAAGGTCGACAGGGGAACCTACGAGCAGTACTTC. It translates to CASSLAKVDRGTYEQYF.